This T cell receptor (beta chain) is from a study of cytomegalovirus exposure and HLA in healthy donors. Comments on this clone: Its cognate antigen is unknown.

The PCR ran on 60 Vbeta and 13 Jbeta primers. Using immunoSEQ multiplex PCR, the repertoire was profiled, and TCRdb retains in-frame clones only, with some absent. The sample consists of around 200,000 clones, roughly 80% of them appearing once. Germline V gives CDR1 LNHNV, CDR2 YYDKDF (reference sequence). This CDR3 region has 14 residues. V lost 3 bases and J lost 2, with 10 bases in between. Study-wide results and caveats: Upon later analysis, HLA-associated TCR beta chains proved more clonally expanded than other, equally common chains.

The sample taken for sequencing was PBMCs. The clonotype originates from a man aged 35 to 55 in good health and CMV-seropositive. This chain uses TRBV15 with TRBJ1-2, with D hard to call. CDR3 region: CATSRGAGNYGYTF. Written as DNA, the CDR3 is TGTGCCACCAGCAGGGGAGCGGGGAACTATGGCTACACCTTC.